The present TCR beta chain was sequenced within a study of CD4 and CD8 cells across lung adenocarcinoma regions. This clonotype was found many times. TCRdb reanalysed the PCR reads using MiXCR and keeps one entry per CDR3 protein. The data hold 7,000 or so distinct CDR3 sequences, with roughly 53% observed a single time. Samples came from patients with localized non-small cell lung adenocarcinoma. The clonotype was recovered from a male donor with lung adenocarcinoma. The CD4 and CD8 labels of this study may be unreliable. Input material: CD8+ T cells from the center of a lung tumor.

The CDR3 loop is CASSQKGGQTYEQYF. DNA for the CDR3: TGCGCCAGCAGCCAAAAGGGGGGCCAAACCTACGAGCAGTACTTC. V is TRBV4-1 and J is TRBJ2-5; possibly TRBD1 or TRBD2 for D (6 bases each). The end of the DNA fits TRBJ2-7 better, so the J call may be wrong. The germline V gene encodes CDR1 MGHRA and CDR2 YSYEKL. The CDR3 covers 15 residues.